One sample yielded the 28 T cell receptor beta chains listed below, sequenced in a study of blood T cell repertoires in COVID-19. Clones were read by immunoSEQ multiplex PCR, and TCRdb kept only the in-frame ones, dropping some. The sample includes 220,000 or so clones, 88% of them seen just once. Material for sequencing was PBMCs or T cells enriched from blood (not recorded which). These receptors all come from a woman between 45 and 60 years old with acute COVID-19.

The rearrangement uses TRBV28 and TRBJ2-3; D possibly corresponds to TRBD1 (6 bases). Trimming stripped 2 bases from V and 11 bases from J, with 14 bases between. The CDR3 is made up of 13 amino acids. Per germline, CDR1 MDHEN and CDR2 SYDVKM. CDR3 amino acids: CASSLITGRLQYF. The CDR3 DNA reads as TGTGCCAGCAGTTTAATAACAGGGCGGTTGCAGTATTTT.

This chain joins TRBV5-4 and TRBJ1-2; TRBD1 matches at 7 bases. CDR1 and CDR2 (germline): SGHNT, YYREEE (reference sequence). This CDR3 spans 16 amino acids. CDR3 in amino acids: CPFWDCGGQKDYGYTF. In nucleotides, the CDR3 is TGTCCTTTCTGGGATTGTGGGGGACAGAAAGACTATGGCTACACCTTC.

The chain recombines TRBV2 with TRBJ2-3, with 11 bases aligning to TRBD2. With V trimmed by 0 bases and J by 2 bases, 10 bases remained unmatched. Per germline, CDR1 SNHLY and CDR2 FYNNEI. CDR3 length equals 19 residues. This CDR3 is CASSEARFRSGRVTDTQYF. The CDR3 nucleotides read TGTGCCAGCAGTGAAGCGCGGTTCCGTAGCGGGAGGGTCACAGATACGCAGTATTTT.

The V gene is TRBV7-3, the J gene TRBJ2-7, with D maybe TRBD2 (6 bases). The CDR3 covers 13 residues. The V end lost 2 bases, the J end lost 4 bases, and 9 bases lay between the germline ends. CDR1 and CDR2 from the germline V gene are SGHTA and FQGTGA. The CDR3 protein is CASSLSEGYEQYF. The CDR3 region has the DNA TGTGCCAGCAGCTTATCGGAGGGGTACGAGCAGTACTTC.

A single count supports this clone. The V and J genes are TRBV7-8 and TRBJ2-7, with 7 bases aligning to TRBD2. The junction had 10 bases not matched to a gene; V was cut back by 3 bases and J by 5 bases. The CDR3 length is 15 residues. The V gene's germline CDR1 is SGHVS and CDR2 FQNEAQ. The CDR3 nucleotides are TGTGCCAGCAGCTTCAGGGCGGGAGTTAAAGACGAGCAGTACTTC. It codes for CASSFRAGVKDEQYF.

In its sample, this clone was seen a few times. J is TRBJ2-2 and V is TRBV12-3 or TRBV12-4; D perhaps matches TRBD2 (6 bases). V was clipped by 5 bases and J by 6 bases, with 7 bases between them. The CDR3 is 12 amino acids. The CDR3 here is CASSTSPGELFF. CDR3 nucleotides: TGTGCCAGCAGTACTAGCCCCGGGGAGCTGTTTTTT.

The rearrangement links TRBV9 to TRBJ2-5; D ambiguous. V shed 4 bases and J shed 3 bases, with 10 bases lying between them. The CDR3 loop spans 13 amino acids. Germline values: CDR1 SGDLS, CDR2 YYNGEE. This chain's CDR3 is CASSPELEETQYF. DNA for the CDR3: TGTGCCAGCAGCCCCGAGTTGGAAGAGACCCAGTACTTC.

This rearrangement joins TRBV7-2 to TRBJ2-7, with 10 bases matching TRBD1. V lost 5 bases and J lost 6; bases outside the gene matches: 10. This CDR3 comprises 15 residues. Germline V gene sequence: CDR1 SGHTA, CDR2 FQGNSA. For the CDR3, the DNA is TGTGCCAGCAGCCCCCGACGGGGACAGGGGTCCGAGCAGTACTTC. It translates to CASSPRRGQGSEQYF.

This clone is a singleton in its sample. V gene TRBV18 combines with J gene TRBJ1-6; 10 nucleotides line up with TRBD1. The CDR3 is made up of 15 amino acids. The J segment lost 5 bases and the V segment lost 6 bases, leaving 4 bases of the junction unmatched. Germline V lookup: CDR1 KGHSH, CDR2 LQKENI. CDR3 loop: CASSLGQGDNSPLHF. DNA of the CDR3: TGTGCCAGCTCCCTTGGACAGGGGGATAATTCACCCCTCCACTTT. The complete variable domain, with remaining parts taken from reference TRBV18 and TRBJ1-6, reads NAGVMQNPRHLVRRRGQEARLRCSPMKGHSHVYWYRQLPEEGLKFMVYLQKENIIDESGMPKERFSAEFPKEGPSILRIQQVVRGDSAAYFCASSLGQGDNSPLHFGNGTRLTVT.

The gene calls are TRBV19 and TRBJ1-2; tentatively, D is TRBD1 (6 bases). The CDR3 covers 15 residues. V shed 6 bases and J shed 3 bases, with 17 bases lying between them. CDR1 is LNHDA and CDR2 is SQIVND in the germline V gene (reference sequence). The CDR3 coding sequence is TGTGCCAGTAGAGTCCTGGGGGGGCCCGACTATGGCTACACCTTC. Translated: CASRVLGGPDYGYTF.

The V call is TRBV18, the J call TRBJ1-2; unclear D gene. The CDR3 is 14 residues long. Looked up from germline, CDR1 is KGHSH and CDR2 is LQKENI. Trimming shortened V by 0 bases and J by 3 bases, and 8 bases separated the two germline ends. CDR3 nucleotides: TGTGCCAGCTCACCACCGGGGAGGGACTATGGCTACACCTTC. This sequence encodes CASSPPGRDYGYTF.

V usage is TRBV3-1 (or the pseudogene TRBV3-2) and J usage is TRBJ2-1; tentative D call: TRBD2 (6 bases). Germline values: CDR1 LGHDT, CDR2 YNNKEL (reference sequence). V was clipped by 4 bases and J by 15 bases, with 19 bases between them. The CDR3 length is 13 residues. In DNA, the CDR3 is TGTGCCAGCAGCCTAGGGGCGGGAATAGAGGCGTTCTTC. This gives the protein CASSLGAGIEAFF.

The V and J genes are TRBV21-1 and TRBJ1-5; TRBD1 is the table's D call and was not checked against the DNA. TRBV21-1 is a documented pseudogene. This CDR3 has 19 amino acids. CDR3 bases: TGTGCCAGCAGCCTGCAAAATTTCGTGGACAGGGGGAGCAATCAGCCCCAGCATTTT. Its translation is CASSLQNFVDRGSNQPQHF.

The V gene is TRBV19, the J gene TRBJ1-4; D gene uncertain. The CDR3 has 17 residues. Trimming removed 4 bases at V and 0 bases at J, with 15 bases between. Germline V gene sequence: CDR1 LNHDA, CDR2 SQIVND (reference sequence). CDR3 in amino acids: CASSSYPWRATNEKLFF. The CDR3 DNA reads TGTGCCAGTAGTAGCTACCCATGGCGGGCAACTAATGAAAAACTGTTTTTT.

The rearrangement uses TRBV4-3 and TRBJ2-5; a weak D match, TRBD1 (5 bases). In germline, CDR1 is LGHNA, CDR2 YSLEER. The V gene lost 0 bases and the J gene lost 3 bases, with 11 bases spanning the gap. This CDR3 comprises 15 residues. The CDR3 loop reads CASSQDQEGEETQYF. The CDR3 bases are TGCGCCAGCAGCCAAGATCAGGAAGGGGAAGAGACCCAGTACTTC.

The chain combines TRBV19 with TRBJ2-7; D perhaps matches TRBD1 (5 bases). The CDR3 consists of 15 residues. Germline V gene data show CDR1 as LNHDA and CDR2 as SQIVND (reference sequence). V was shortened by 7 bases and J by 2 bases, with 18 bases between the two germline ends. The CDR3 region has the DNA TGTGCCAGTACCCACCAAGGAAACAGGCCCTACGAGCAGTACTTC. It codes for CASTHQGNRPYEQYF.

This chain links TRBV28 with TRBJ2-5; perhaps TRBD1 as D (8 bases). This CDR3 is 14 amino acids long. Trimming stripped 6 bases from V and 4 bases from J, with 15 bases between. Germline assignment: CDR1 MDHEN and CDR2 SYDVKM. The CDR3 nucleotides read TGTGCCAGCAGACTGGACAGGGAGGGAGAGACCCAGTACTTC. Residues: CASRLDREGETQYF. The full variable domain, rest sourced from reference TRBV28 and TRBJ2-5, is DVKVTQSSRYLVKRTGEKVFLECVQDMDHENMFWYRQDPGLGLRLIYFSYDVKMKEKGDIPEGYSVSREKKERFSLILESASTNQTSMYLCASRLDREGETQYFGPGTRLLVL.

V gene TRBV7-8 combines with J gene TRBJ2-7; no definite D call. From germline, CDR1 is SGHVS and CDR2 FQNEAQ. Trimming pared 0 bases from V and 4 bases from J, leaving 4 bases between. The CDR3 runs 12 residues. CDR3 amino acids: CASSLARYEQYF. The CDR3 DNA follows: TGTGCCAGCAGCTTAGCGAGGTACGAGCAGTACTTC.

This clone occurred once. The chain employs TRBV28 and TRBJ2-3; no clear D. Looked up from germline, CDR1 is MDHEN and CDR2 is SYDVKM. There are 12 residues in the CDR3. Trimming cost V 1 base and J 8 bases, with 7 bases left between them. In DNA, the CDR3 is TGTGCCAGCAGTTTATCCCTCCCTACGCAGTATTTT. Its translation is CASSLSLPTQYF. The whole variable domain, filled in from reference TRBV28 and TRBJ2-3, reads DVKVTQSSRYLVKRTGEKVFLECVQDMDHENMFWYRQDPGLGLRLIYFSYDVKMKEKGDIPEGYSVSREKKERFSLILESASTNQTSMYLCASSLSLPTQYFGPGTRLTVL.

The genes are TRBV27 and TRBJ2-1, with TRBD2 identical over 7 bases. The CDR3 is made up of 14 amino acids. CDR1 and CDR2 (germline): MNHEY, SMNVEV (reference sequence). Losses at the gene ends were 10 bases for V and 9 bases for J; bases not matched to a gene: 15. The CDR3: CATILGGSPSEQFF. CDR3 DNA sequence: TGTGCCACCATTTTGGGCGGGAGCCCTAGTGAGCAGTTCTTC.

The rearrangement uses TRBV18 and TRBJ2-7; 11 nucleotides line up with TRBD1. V was clipped by 4 bases and J by 4 bases; unmatched bases: 3. Germline V gives CDR1 KGHSH, CDR2 LQKENI. The CDR3 totals 14 residues. This CDR3 is CASSRTGGLYEQYF. CDR3 in DNA: TGTGCCAGCTCACGGACAGGGGGCTTATACGAGCAGTACTTC.

The rearrangement uses TRBV20-1 and TRBJ2-4, with 10 nucleotides matching TRBD1. Germline lookup yields CDR1 DFQATT and CDR2 SNEGSKA (reference sequence). The junction had 8 bases not matched to a gene; V was cut back by 3 bases and J by 0 bases. The CDR3 extends over 17 amino acids. The CDR3 bases are TGCAGTGCTAGTATCAGGACAGGGGGTTTAGCCAAAAACATTCAGTACTTC. It yields the protein CSASIRTGGLAKNIQYF.

The V and J genes are TRBV3-1 (or the pseudogene TRBV3-2) and TRBJ1-3; no clear D gene. V lost 4 bases and J lost 0, with 10 bases in between. The germline CDR1 and CDR2 sequences are LGHDT and YNNKEL (reference sequence). There are 15 residues in the CDR3. CDR3 bases: TGTGCCAGCAGCCGCCGACTCTCCTCTGGAAACACCATATATTTT. Its translation: CASSRRLSSGNTIYF.

This chain joins TRBV2 and TRBJ1-6; the D is unclear. Germline V gene lookup returns CDR1 SNHLY and CDR2 FYNNEI. Trimming removed 2 bases at V and 7 bases at J, with 9 bases between. The CDR3 is made up of 14 amino acids. The CDR3 loop is CASSESLTNSPLHF. The CDR3 nucleotides are TGTGCCAGCAGTGAATCTCTAACCAATTCACCCCTCCACTTT.

The CDR3 is CASSLGGLNTDTQYF. As DNA, the CDR3 is TGTGCCAGCAGCTTGGGCGGACTCAACACAGATACGCAGTATTTT. The chain carries TRBV7-3 and TRBJ2-3; weak D call: TRBD2 (5 bases). CDR3 length equals 15 residues. Germline-derived CDR1 and CDR2 are SGHTA and FQGTGA. V was shortened by 3 bases and J by 2 bases, with 12 bases between the two germline ends.

This clone was seen only a few times. The chain combines TRBV11-1 with TRBJ1-1; tentatively, D is TRBD1 (6 bases). Looked up from germline, CDR1 is SGHAT and CDR2 is FQDESV (reference sequence). V lost 5 bases and J lost 7, with 17 bases in between. The CDR3 has 14 residues. CDR3 sequence reads: CASSTTLTGIEAFF. CDR3 bases: TGTGCCAGCAGCACCACATTAACAGGGATTGAAGCTTTCTTT.

This clone turned up a few times. The genes are TRBV2 and TRBJ2-7; the D is unclear. From germline, CDR1 is SNHLY and CDR2 FYNNEI. The CDR3 has 13 amino acids. V gave up 6 bases and J gave up 3 bases, with 12 bases separating them. This chain's CDR3 is CASRAAGIYEQYF. DNA of the CDR3: TGTGCCAGCAGGGCGGCCGGTATCTACGAGCAGTACTTC.

The chain couples TRBV29-1 to TRBJ2-1, with 8 nucleotides matching TRBD1. Germline CDR1 reads SQVTM; CDR2 reads ANQGSEA. V was clipped by 5 bases and J by 2 bases; unmatched bases: 8. This CDR3 comprises 15 residues. As DNA, the CDR3 is TGCAGCGTTCCTAAACCGGGACAGGCCTACAATGAGCAGTTCTTC. It translates to CSVPKPGQAYNEQFF.